The 30 T cell receptor beta chains below were found in one sample sequenced in a study of blood T cell repertoires in COVID-19 (dated by TCRdb to about 2020). Library prep was done by the immunoSEQ multiplex PCR assay. The source is immuneACCESS, and TCRdb retained only in-frame sequences with V and J called. Part of the clones is not carried over; for the studies checked, unresolved V genes explain less than half of this, and the remainder is unexplained. This sample is represented by about 190,000 clones; around 79% of them were singletons. Approximately 12% of the sample is in the top ten clones. Sequencing used peripheral blood. The receptor source for this set is a man aged 45-65 years who had recovered from COVID-19.

The chain combines TRBV19 with TRBJ1-5, with D maybe TRBD1 (6 bases). This CDR3 has 13 amino acids. Between the trimmed V and J ends, which lost 2 bases and 5 bases, there was a span of 7 bases. CDR1 and CDR2 (germline): LNHDA, SQIVND (reference sequence). DNA for the CDR3: TGTGCCAGTAGTATAAACAGGGATCAGCCCCAGCATTTT. Residues: CASSINRDQPQHF.

The genes are TRBV30 and TRBJ2-7; possible D gene TRBD2, 6 bases. The CDR3 contains 11 residues. The germline V gene encodes CDR1 GTSNPN and CDR2 SVGIG (reference sequence). CDR3 in DNA: TGTGCGGGGGGACCGTCCTACGAGCAGTACTTC. It yields the protein CAGGPSYEQYF.

The V gene is TRBV7-2, the J gene TRBJ1-5; 8 nucleotides agree with TRBD1. Per the germline V gene, CDR1 is SGHTA and CDR2 is FQGNSA. The CDR3 is 15 amino acids. Trimming removed 5 bases from V and 2 bases from J; junction bases left unmatched: 5. CDR3 coding DNA: TGTGCCAGCAGCCCGCAGGGGGCAGGCAATCAGCCCCAGCATTTT. Translated: CASSPQGAGNQPQHF. Supplemented by reference TRBV7-2 and TRBJ1-5, the full variable domain reads GAGVSQSPSNKVTEKGKDVELRCDPISGHTALYWYRQSLGQGLEFLIYFQGNSAPDKSGLPSDRFSAERTGGSVSTLTIQRTQQEDSAVYLCASSPQGAGNQPQHFGDGTRLSIL.

This rearrangement joins TRBV6-1 to TRBJ1-6, with 8 bases aligning to TRBD1. Germline V CDR1 and CDR2: MNHNS, SASEGT. There are 14 residues in the CDR3. With 7 bases clipped from V and 7 bases from J, the junction kept 6 bases outside the gene matches. Written as DNA, the CDR3 is TGTGCCAGCAACCGACAGGGGTACAATTCACCCCTCCACTTT. Its protein is CASNRQGYNSPLHF.

The chain has TRBV7-2 and TRBJ2-1, with unresolved D. Trimming stripped 2 bases from V and 0 bases from J, with 8 bases between. CDR1 SGHTA and CDR2 FQGNSA come from the germline V gene. This CDR3 contains 15 residues. CDR3 amino acids: CASSLLVSSYNEQFF. The CDR3 coding sequence is TGTGCCAGCAGCTTACTAGTTAGCTCCTACAATGAGCAGTTCTTC.

The CDR3 DNA sequence: TGTGCCACCACAGGGGGAGAGACCCAGTACTTC. Protein product: CATTGGETQYF. The chain is built from TRBV10-3 and TRBJ2-5; 8 nucleotides agree with TRBD1. The CDR3 extends over 11 amino acids. The germline V gene has CDR1 ENHRY and CDR2 SYGVKD. With V trimmed by 10 bases and J by 4 bases, 2 bases remained unmatched.

CDR3 in amino acids: CASSDTAGNEQFF. DNA of the CDR3: TGCGCCAGCAGTGATACAGCTGGTAATGAGCAGTTCTTC. The V gene is TRBV10-2, the J gene TRBJ2-1; D unclear. Deletions cut 3 bases from V and 7 bases from J, with 10 bases between. Germline V gene sequence: CDR1 WSHSY, CDR2 SAAADI. CDR3 length equals 13 residues.

The gene calls are TRBV19 and TRBJ1-5; no definite D call. This CDR3 is built from 14 residues. V dropped 6 bases and J dropped 4 bases, with 13 bases sitting between them. CDR1 and CDR2 (germline): LNHDA, SQIVND (reference sequence). CDR3 in DNA: TGTGCCAGTAGCGCGGGGTATAGTAATCAGCCCCAGCATTTT. Its translation is CASSAGYSNQPQHF.

This clone was seen a handful of times. The gene calls are TRBV6-4 and TRBJ1-1; 7 nucleotides match TRBD1. Germline-derived CDR1 and CDR2 are MRHNA and SNTAGT. The CDR3 is made up of 12 amino acids. V dropped 9 bases and J dropped 0; count of bases not matched to a gene: 1. This CDR3 is CARGTVNTEAFF. CDR3 DNA: TGTGCCAGAGGGACAGTGAACACTGAAGCTTTCTTT.

V gene TRBV10-2 combines with J gene TRBJ2-7; the match to TRBD1 covers 7 bases. CDR1 is WSHSY, CDR2 SAAADI, per germline. J gave up 4 bases and V 3 bases, and 9 bases lay outside the gene matches. The CDR3 is made up of 15 amino acids. The CDR3 nucleotides are TGCGCCAGCAGTGAAGTGACAGGGATGATTTACGAGCAGTACTTC. Translating it yields CASSEVTGMIYEQYF.

The chain carries TRBV13 and TRBJ2-2; 9 bases match TRBD2. The CDR3 sequence is 15 residues long. The J segment lost 4 bases and the V segment lost 0 bases, leaving 0 bases of the junction unmatched. Germline assignment: CDR1 PRHDT and CDR2 FYEKMQ (reference sequence). The CDR3 DNA reads as TGTGCCAGCAGCTTAGGGACTAGCGGCACCGGGGAGCTGTTTTTT. Amino acid sequence: CASSLGTSGTGELFF.

V and J are TRBV29-1 and TRBJ1-5; 8 bases agree with TRBD1. From germline, CDR1 is SQVTM and CDR2 ANQGSEA. The length of the CDR3 is 14 residues. J was trimmed by 0 bases and V by 4 bases; bases with no gene match: 2. In DNA form, the CDR3 reads TGCAGCGTTGGGACAGGGATTAGCAATCAGCCCCAGCATTTT. Translation gives CSVGTGISNQPQHF.

The J gene is TRBJ2-7, the V gene TRBV5-5; D is undetermined. Trimming removed 8 bases from V and 3 bases from J, with 12 bases in between. Germline-derived CDR1 and CDR2 are SGHKS and YYEKEE (reference sequence). The CDR3 loop spans 12 amino acids. The CDR3 loop is CASSTGLYEQYF. The CDR3 region has the DNA TGTGCCAGTTCCACCGGTCTCTACGAGCAGTACTTC. Filled out from reference TRBV5-5 and TRBJ2-7, the complete variable domain reads DAGVTQSPTHLIKTRGQQVTLRCSPISGHKSVSWYQQVLGQGPQFIFQYYEKEERGRGNFPDRFSARQFPNYSSELNVNALLLGDSALYLCASSTGLYEQYFGPGTRLTVT.

The rearrangement uses TRBV28 and TRBJ1-5, with a weak D call TRBD1 (6 bases). Per the germline V gene, CDR1 is MDHEN and CDR2 is SYDVKM. The CDR3 totals 15 residues. With 3 bases removed from V and 2 bases from J, the gap between germline ends came to 11 bases. CDR3 sequence: CASSFGGPGNQPQHF. DNA of the CDR3: TGTGCCAGCAGTTTCGGGGGGCCGGGCAATCAGCCCCAGCATTTT.

The CDR3 is CASSYGQGRSGSYNEQFF. The DNA for the CDR3 is TGCGCCAGCAGCTACGGACAGGGTCGGTCGGGCTCCTACAATGAGCAGTTCTTC. V and J are TRBV5-1 and TRBJ2-1; 8 bases line up with TRBD1. Per the germline V gene, CDR1 is SGHRS and CDR2 is YFSETQ. The CDR3 sequence is 18 residues long. Losses at the gene ends were 3 bases for V and 0 bases for J; bases not matched to a gene: 11.

The V call is TRBV3-1 (or the pseudogene TRBV3-2), the J call TRBJ2-7, with TRBD2 matching 10 bases. Germline values: CDR1 LGHDT, CDR2 YNNKEL (reference sequence). J lost 4 bases, V lost 4 bases, and 4 bases had no gene match. CDR3 length: 14 residues. Here the CDR3 reads CASSLRTSGYEQYF. The CDR3 coding sequence is TGTGCCAGCAGCCTCCGGACTAGCGGTTACGAGCAGTACTTC.

The chain couples TRBV10-3 to TRBJ1-4; D not certain. Trimming took 6 bases from V and 7 from J, leaving 21 bases between them. Germline CDR1 ENHRY, CDR2 SYGVKD. The CDR3 is 16 amino acids. Written as DNA, the CDR3 is TGTGCCATCAGCGACACAAGCAGGACTCCAGGTGAAAAACTGTTTTTT. Translating gives CAISDTSRTPGEKLFF.

The chain carries TRBV9 and TRBJ2-1, with 9 positions matching TRBD1. CDR1 is SGDLS, CDR2 YYNGEE, per germline. CDR3 length: 15 residues. With 4 bases clipped from V and 5 bases from J, the junction kept 7 bases outside the gene matches. DNA of the CDR3: TGTGCCAGCAGCCTCGGACAGGGGCAACACAATGAGCAGTTCTTC. It codes for CASSLGQGQHNEQFF.

The chain combines TRBV9 with TRBJ2-1, with TRBD2 matching over 12 bases. This CDR3 has 17 residues. V was clipped by 3 bases and J by 5 bases; unmatched bases: 9. The germline gives CDR1 SGDLS, CDR2 YYNGEE. CDR3 loop: CASSDNVGLAGNNEQFF. The CDR3 DNA follows: TGTGCCAGCAGCGACAACGTAGGACTAGCGGGAAACAATGAGCAGTTCTTC. The whole variable domain, remainder taken from reference TRBV9 and TRBJ2-1, is DSGVTQTPKHLITATGQRVTLRCSPRSGDLSVYWYQQSLDQGLQFLIQYYNGEERAKGNILERFSAQQFPDLHSELNLSSLELGDSALYFCASSDNVGLAGNNEQFFGPGTRLTVL.

The DNA of the CDR3 is TGTGCCAGTAGTGGAAGCAGGGGGATTGATGGCTACACCTTC. It yields the protein CASSGSRGIDGYTF. The chain is built from TRBV19 and TRBJ1-2; 7 positions match TRBD1. V dropped 5 bases and J dropped 6; count of bases not matched to a gene: 9. In germline, CDR1 is LNHDA, CDR2 SQIVND (reference sequence). This CDR3 has 14 amino acids.

This clone has just one count. The chain uses TRBV27 and TRBJ1-1; tentatively, D is TRBD1 (5 bases). Trimming stripped 5 bases from V and 0 bases from J, with 19 bases between. Per the germline V gene, CDR1 is MNHEY and CDR2 is SMNVEV (reference sequence). The CDR3 has 17 amino acids. This chain's CDR3 is CASSMIAGWPLNTEAFF. The CDR3 bases are TGTGCCAGCAGTATGATTGCAGGGTGGCCCTTGAACACTGAAGCTTTCTTT.

The chain has TRBV29-1 and TRBJ1-2, with a possible D match to TRBD1 (6 bases). Trimming pared 6 bases from V and 5 bases from J, leaving 28 bases between. The CDR3 spans 17 residues. The germline V gene encodes CDR1 SQVTM and CDR2 ANQGSEA. The CDR3 sequence is CSVYRPLGTTKTYGYTF. CDR3 in DNA: TGCAGCGTCTACAGGCCCCTTGGGACAACTAAGACTTATGGCTACACCTTC.

The CDR3 DNA is TGTGCCAGCAGGGGGACAGGGGCCGGGACCGGGGAGCTGTTTTTT. Translated, it gives CASRGTGAGTGELFF. The chain couples TRBV28 to TRBJ2-2; TRBD1 matches 10 bases. Germline CDR1 reads MDHEN; CDR2 reads SYDVKM. J was trimmed by 5 bases and V by 6 bases; bases with no gene match: 6. The CDR3 runs to 15 residues.

This chain uses TRBV27 with TRBJ2-7; no clear D. Trimming stripped 5 bases from V and 5 bases from J, with 7 bases between. Germline CDR1 reads MNHEY; CDR2 reads SMNVEV (reference sequence). This CDR3 is 11 amino acids long. CDR3 nucleotides: TGTGCCAGCAGTAAACCTAACGAGCAGTACTTC. This encodes CASSKPNEQYF.

The genes are TRBV18 and TRBJ2-2; 8 positions agree with TRBD1. Germline V gene lookup returns CDR1 KGHSH and CDR2 LQKENI. V lost 6 bases to trimming and J lost 0 bases; unmatched junction nucleotides: 3. CDR3 size: 15 residues. In nucleotides, the CDR3 is TGTGCCAGCTCCTGGGACAGGACGAACACCGGGGAGCTGTTTTTT. This translates into CASSWDRTNTGELFF. The full variable domain, its missing parts supplied by reference TRBV18 and TRBJ2-2, is NAGVMQNPRHLVRRRGQEARLRCSPMKGHSHVYWYRQLPEEGLKFMVYLQKENIIDESGMPKERFSAEFPKEGPSILRIQQVVRGDSAAYFCASSWDRTNTGELFFGEGSRLTVL.

This chain joins TRBV19 and TRBJ2-2, with 8 bases lining up with TRBD1. V shed 4 bases, J shed 5 bases, and the junction held 6 bases outside the gene matches. The CDR3 is 15 amino acids. Per germline, CDR1 LNHDA and CDR2 SQIVND (reference sequence). In DNA, the CDR3 is TGTGCCAGTAGTAAACCAGGGGGCCATACCGGGGAGCTGTTTTTT. Protein: CASSKPGGHTGELFF.

The rearrangement links TRBV27 to TRBJ1-4; maybe TRBD1 (5 bases). CDR3 length equals 15 residues. With 4 bases removed from V and 10 bases from J, the gap between germline ends came to 19 bases. CDR1 and CDR2 (germline): MNHEY, SMNVEV (reference sequence). CDR3: CASSSDLWWGGKLFF. For the CDR3, the DNA is TGTGCCAGCAGTTCCGATCTCTGGTGGGGCGGAAAACTGTTTTTT.

The rearrangement links TRBV6-5 to TRBJ1-1; possibly TRBD1 for D (5 bases). The CDR3 is made up of 16 amino acids. Per germline, CDR1 MNHEY and CDR2 SVGAGI. With 0 bases removed from V and 2 bases from J, the gap between germline ends came to 13 bases. DNA of the CDR3: TGTGCCAGCAGTTACTCGGCAGGGCGAGGAAACACTGAAGCTTTCTTT. This sequence encodes CASSYSAGRGNTEAFF.

This clone showed up just once. The chain links TRBV28 to TRBJ2-7; TRBD1 matches 9 bases. The CDR3 runs 16 residues. CDR1 and CDR2 (germline): MDHEN, SYDVKM. J gave up 5 bases and V 5 bases, and 13 bases lay outside the gene matches. Written as DNA, the CDR3 is TGTGCCAGCAGTGGAAGTCCCGGGACAGGGATGAACGAGCAGTACTTC. It is translated as CASSGSPGTGMNEQYF. The variable domain in full, with the rest retrieved from reference TRBV28 and TRBJ2-7, is DVKVTQSSRYLVKRTGEKVFLECVQDMDHENMFWYRQDPGLGLRLIYFSYDVKMKEKGDIPEGYSVSREKKERFSLILESASTNQTSMYLCASSGSPGTGMNEQYFGPGTRLTVT.

This clone was seen a single time. The J gene is TRBJ2-3, the V gene TRBV9; maybe TRBD2 (6 bases). Germline-derived CDR1 and CDR2 are SGDLS and YYNGEE. V was trimmed by 0 bases and J by 3 bases, leaving 17 bases between them. There are 17 residues in the CDR3. The CDR3 protein is CASSVADLGGLTDTQYF. CDR3 DNA: TGTGCCAGCAGCGTAGCTGACCTGGGAGGACTTACAGATACGCAGTATTTT.